A single sample gave rise to the 21 T cell receptor beta chains below, sequenced in a study of control samples from healthy donors and cancer patients. TCRdb's table, derived via immunoSEQ multiplex PCR, lists solely in-frame clones and lacks some. The sample contains 150,000 to 200,000 clones, approximately 90% of which appear only once. Source material: blood. These receptor sequences come from a woman in her twenties or thirties in good health.

This clone showed up just a few times. The CDR3 nucleotides are TGTGCCGTCTACAGGGCAACTAATGAAAAACTGTTTTTT. Translation gives CAVYRATNEKLFF. The gene calls are TRBV9 and TRBJ1-4; D perhaps matches TRBD1 (6 bases). Germline assignment: CDR1 SGDLS and CDR2 YYNGEE. This CDR3 is 13 amino acids long. V shed 10 bases and J shed 0 bases, with 10 bases lying between them.

The chain uses TRBV7-9 and TRBJ2-3; D ambiguous. From germline, CDR1 is SEHNR and CDR2 FQNEAQ (reference sequence). This CDR3 spans 12 amino acids. Trimming took off 0 bases at V and 6 bases at J, with 4 bases between the two ends. The CDR3 region is CASSLAMDTQYF. The DNA for the CDR3 is TGTGCCAGCAGCTTAGCGATGGATACGCAGTATTTT. Together with reference TRBV7-9 and TRBJ2-3, the CDR3 gives the full variable domain: DTGVSQNPRHKITKRGQNVTFRCDPISEHNRLYWYRQTLGQGPEFLTYFQNEAQLEKSRLLSDRFSAERPKGSFSTLEIQRTEQGDSAMYLCASSLAMDTQYFGPGTRLTVL.

J is TRBJ2-7 and V is TRBV5-1; D gene ambiguous. Deletions cut 0 bases from V and 3 bases from J, with 10 bases between. The germline V gene encodes CDR1 SGHRS and CDR2 YFSETQ. There are 14 residues in the CDR3. As DNA, the CDR3 is TGCGCCAGCAGCTTGGGGGTAGCTGACTACGAGCAGTACTTC. It specifies CASSLGVADYEQYF.

This clone was picked up one time. V gene TRBV7-8 combines with J gene TRBJ2-7, with D hard to call. V dropped 8 bases and J dropped 2 bases, with 10 bases sitting between them. The CDR3 length is 12 residues. In germline, CDR1 is SGHVS, CDR2 FQNEAQ. The CDR3 reads CASHSGTYEQYF. The CDR3 bases are TGTGCCAGCCATAGTGGAACCTACGAGCAGTACTTC.

This chain connects TRBV7-6 to TRBJ1-1; the D gene is possibly TRBD1 (6 bases). The CDR3 sequence is 15 residues long. Trimming stripped 5 bases from V and 5 bases from J, with 18 bases between. Germline CDR1 reads SGHVS; CDR2 reads FNYEAQ. The CDR3: CASSLQGRGGTEAFF. DNA of the CDR3: TGTGCCAGCAGCCTCCAGGGCAGGGGAGGGACTGAAGCTTTCTTT. The entire variable domain, with the rest obtained from reference TRBV7-6 and TRBJ1-1, is as follows: GAGVSQSPRYKVTKRGQDVALRCDPISGHVSLYWYRQALGQGPEFLTYFNYEAQQDKSGLPNDRFSAERPEGSISTLTIQRTEQRDSAMYRCASSLQGRGGTEAFFGQGTRLTVV.

The chain has TRBV7-6 and TRBJ2-7; 9 bases align to TRBD2. This CDR3 region has 15 residues. Per the germline V gene, CDR1 is SGHVS and CDR2 is FNYEAQ. The ends lost 4 bases at V and 5 bases at J; junction bases unmatched: 9. CDR3 sequence: CASSSDRVAGDEQYF. CDR3 nucleotide sequence: TGTGCCAGCAGCTCGGATAGGGTAGCGGGAGACGAGCAGTACTTC.

This chain uses TRBV5-1 with TRBJ1-2, with 8 bases aligning to TRBD1. Per germline, CDR1 SGHRS and CDR2 YFSETQ. V shed 0 bases, J shed 4 bases, and the junction held 8 bases outside the gene matches. The CDR3 has 16 residues. The CDR3 spells CASSLDSRGLGYGYTF. The CDR3 DNA follows: TGCGCCAGCAGCTTGGATTCCAGGGGGCTTGGCTATGGCTACACCTTC.

This chain connects TRBV2 to TRBJ2-2, with 8 nucleotides matching TRBD2. Germline assignment: CDR1 SNHLY and CDR2 FYNNEI. CDR3 length: 15 amino acids. V trimming: 4 bases; J trimming: 4 bases; junction bases outside the gene matches: 5. The CDR3 sequence is CASSASGRGTGELFF. The CDR3 nucleotides are TGTGCCAGCAGTGCGTCCGGGAGGGGCACCGGGGAGCTGTTTTTT.

The J gene is TRBJ1-5, the V gene TRBV14; D is undetermined. The germline gives CDR1 SGHDN, CDR2 FVKESK. The V end lost 1 base, the J end lost 12 bases, and 4 bases lay between the germline ends. This CDR3 has 10 amino acids. In DNA, the CDR3 is TGTGCCAGCAGCCAAGGAGACCAGCATTTT. Translated, it gives CASSQGDQHF.

V usage is TRBV7-2 and J usage is TRBJ2-7; D is undetermined. V lost 4 bases and J 4 bases, leaving 8 bases between the germline ends. The CDR3 has 12 amino acids. The V gene's germline CDR1 is SGHTA and CDR2 FQGNSA. This chain's CDR3 is CASSSHPYEQYF. In DNA form, the CDR3 reads TGTGCCAGCAGCTCCCACCCTTACGAGCAGTACTTC.

The chain combines TRBV30 with TRBJ1-2, with 7 bases that match TRBD1. The V gene end was trimmed by 0 bases and the J gene end by 8 bases; junction bases not matched to a gene: 9. The CDR3 spans 14 residues. The germline gives CDR1 GTSNPN, CDR2 SVGIG (reference sequence). The CDR3 region is CAWSVRDRPGGYTF. CDR3 in DNA: TGTGCCTGGAGTGTAAGGGACAGACCAGGAGGCTACACCTTC.

This chain joins TRBV5-6 and TRBJ1-4; perhaps TRBD1 as D (5 bases). The CDR3 runs 14 residues. Germline CDR1 and CDR2: SGHDT and YYEEEE. Trimming shortened V by 4 bases and J by 8 bases, and 15 bases separated the two germline ends. The CDR3 is CASSLTGVREKLFF. CDR3 sequence (DNA): TGTGCCAGCAGCCTTACGGGGGTTCGGGAAAAACTGTTTTTT.

The chain links TRBV10-3 to TRBJ2-5; 8 positions match TRBD1. The germline V gene has CDR1 ENHRY and CDR2 SYGVKD. The CDR3 is made up of 14 amino acids. Trimming cost V 4 bases and J 2 bases; bases outside gene matches: 3. CDR3 sequence reads: CAISGYRGQETQYF. The CDR3 bases are TGTGCCATCAGTGGATACAGGGGGCAAGAGACCCAGTACTTC.

The rearrangement joins TRBV7-8 to TRBJ2-7; 10 nucleotides agree with TRBD1. The trim removed 3 bases at V and 1 base at J, leaving 3 bases unmatched. Looked up from germline, CDR1 is SGHVS and CDR2 is FQNEAQ. CDR3 length: 15 amino acids. The CDR3 here is CASSFPGQGSYEQYF. The CDR3 nucleotides are TGTGCCAGCAGCTTCCCGGGACAGGGGTCCTACGAGCAGTACTTC.

This clone was detected a few times. This sequence joins TRBV2 and TRBJ1-2; D call uncertain. Trimming shortened V by 7 bases and J by 10 bases, and 19 bases separated the two germline ends. Germline V lookup: CDR1 SNHLY, CDR2 FYNNEI. The CDR3 length is 13 residues. Here the CDR3 reads CASTAGHIYSYTF. The CDR3 DNA sequence: TGTGCCAGCACCGCGGGCCACATCTATTCCTACACCTTC.

Of note for this clone: Other nucleotide sequences from this sample produce the same CDR3. This chain joins TRBV30 and TRBJ2-7; 10 bases agree with TRBD1. Per germline, CDR1 GTSNPN and CDR2 SVGIG (reference sequence). The CDR3 has 15 amino acids. Germline trimming cut 2 bases from V and 6 bases from J; bases unmatched to any gene: 10. CDR3 bases: TGTGCCTGGAGTTTATACGGGACAGGGGAAAGCGAGCAGTACTTC. Its protein is CAWSLYGTGESEQYF.

The count of this clone is one. This chain connects TRBV28 to TRBJ2-5, with no clear D. The germline gives CDR1 MDHEN, CDR2 SYDVKM. This CDR3 contains 13 residues. V was shortened by 5 bases and J by 7 bases, with 14 bases between the two germline ends. CDR3 nucleotide sequence: TGTGCCAGCAGTCCAGGCGGTCCCGGGACCCAGTACTTC. Translation gives CASSPGGPGTQYF.

The J gene is TRBJ2-1, the V gene TRBV12-3 or TRBV12-4, with D unresolved. Trimming cost V 4 bases and J 2 bases, with 0 bases left between them. The CDR3 runs 11 residues. DNA for the CDR3: TGTGCCAGCAGTTCCTACAATGAGCAGTTCTTC. It encodes CASSSYNEQFF.

This chain connects TRBV7-2 to TRBJ2-1; TRBD1 matches 10 bases. Germline values: CDR1 SGHTA, CDR2 FQGNSA. The CDR3 has 16 residues. J lost 9 bases, V lost 3 bases, and 11 bases had no gene match. In DNA, the CDR3 is TGTGCCAGCAGCTTCCGGACAGGGGGGGACACGGGTGAGCAGTTCTTC. Protein product: CASSFRTGGDTGEQFF. Drawing the rest from reference TRBV7-2 and TRBJ2-1, the complete variable domain is GAGVSQSPSNKVTEKGKDVELRCDPISGHTALYWYRQSLGQGLEFLIYFQGNSAPDKSGLPSDRFSAERTGGSVSTLTIQRTQQEDSAVYLCASSFRTGGDTGEQFFGPGTRLTVL.

The rearrangement joins TRBV5-1 to TRBJ1-4, with a tentative D call TRBD1 (5 bases). Germline lookup yields CDR1 SGHRS and CDR2 YFSETQ. V was shortened by 4 bases and J by 0 bases, with 7 bases between the two germline ends. The CDR3 spans 14 residues. The CDR3 nucleotides read TGCGCCAGCAGCACAGGAGCAACTAATGAAAAACTGTTTTTT. Its protein is CASSTGATNEKLFF. The full variable domain, in which reference TRBV5-1 and TRBJ1-4 provide the parts outside the CDR3, is KAGVTQTPRYLIKTRGQQVTLSCSPISGHRSVSWYQQTPGQGLQFLFEYFSETQRNKGNFPGRFSGRQFSNSRSEMNVSTLELGDSALYLCASSTGATNEKLFFGSGTQLSVL.

This chain links TRBV18 with TRBJ2-7, with TRBD1 matching over 10 bases. The CDR3 has 15 residues. The junction had 5 bases not matched to a gene; V was cut back by 1 base and J by 5 bases. Germline CDR1 and CDR2: KGHSH and LQKENI. CDR3 sequence: CASSPRGGQGDEQYF. CDR3 DNA: TGTGCCAGCTCACCACGCGGAGGACAGGGGGACGAGCAGTACTTC. Full variable domain (outside the CDR3, taken from reference TRBV18 and TRBJ2-7): NAGVMQNPRHLVRRRGQEARLRCSPMKGHSHVYWYRQLPEEGLKFMVYLQKENIIDESGMPKERFSAEFPKEGPSILRIQQVVRGDSAAYFCASSPRGGQGDEQYFGPGTRLTVT.